The 21 T cell receptor beta chains reported below all come from one sample, sequenced in a study of CD8 T cells in Susac syndrome. Reverse transcription of about 0.45 to 1 ug RNA was performed with random hexamers. TCRdb re-called the immunoSEQ multiplex PCR reads with MiXCR, one entry per CDR3 protein. Of some 160,000 distinct CDR3 sequences listed, approximately 95% are singletons. Material: CD4+ T cells from PBMCs. The receptors shown here come from a human donor with Susac syndrome.

V gene TRBV9 combines with J gene TRBJ1-5, with D tentatively TRBD1 (5 bases). Trimming took 3 bases from V and 0 from J, leaving 16 bases between them. The germline gives CDR1 SGDLS, CDR2 YYNGEE. The CDR3 spans 17 residues. CDR3 amino acids: CASSAADGGGSNQPQHF. CDR3 in DNA: TGTGCCAGCAGCGCTGCCGATGGGGGTGGTAGCAATCAGCCCCAGCATTTT.

The V gene is TRBV20-1, the J gene TRBJ2-2; the match to TRBD2 covers 11 bases. CDR1 is DFQATT and CDR2 is SNEGSKA in the germline V gene (reference sequence). This CDR3 has 17 residues. V trimming: 2 bases; J trimming: 4 bases; junction bases outside the gene matches: 9. The CDR3 protein is CSARSASGRFSTGELFF. DNA for the CDR3: TGCAGTGCTAGAAGTGCTAGCGGGAGGTTTTCCACCGGGGAGCTGTTTTTT.

CDR3 residues: CSVTGWGTYEQYF. The CDR3 DNA reads TGCAGCGTTACAGGTTGGGGGACCTACGAGCAGTACTTC. V and J are TRBV29-1 and TRBJ2-7; tentatively, D is TRBD1 or TRBD2 (5 bases each). CDR1 and CDR2 from the germline V gene are SQVTM and ANQGSEA. V dropped 5 bases and J dropped 2 bases, with 13 bases sitting between them. The CDR3 is 13 amino acids.

The CDR3 protein is CSASKLYKPGQRYEQYF. As DNA, the CDR3 is TGCAGTGCTAGTAAACTATACAAACCGGGACAACGCTACGAGCAGTACTTC. This chain joins TRBV20-1 and TRBJ2-7; the D gene is possibly TRBD1 (6 bases). This CDR3 has 17 amino acids. V lost 3 bases and J lost 3, with 24 bases in between. Germline CDR1 reads DFQATT; CDR2 reads SNEGSKA (reference sequence).

This rearrangement joins TRBV6-6 to TRBJ1-2; D not certain. The CDR3 contains 14 residues. Germline assignment: CDR1 MNHNY and CDR2 SVGAGI (reference sequence). With 2 bases removed from V and 1 base from J, the gap between germline ends came to 8 bases. This CDR3 reads CASSYRESNYGYTF. The CDR3 DNA follows: TGTGCCAGCAGTTACCGAGAGAGTAACTATGGCTACACCTTC.

V usage is TRBV7-2 and J usage is TRBJ2-5; 7 nucleotides align to TRBD2. This CDR3 is built from 15 residues. Germline CDR1 and CDR2: SGHTA and FQGNSA. With V trimmed by 5 bases and J by 3 bases, 9 bases remained unmatched. The chain's CDR3 is CASSTGRGGKETQYF. Here the CDR3 DNA reads TGTGCCAGCAGCACGGGGAGGGGCGGGAAAGAGACCCAGTACTTC.

V gene TRBV20-1 combines with J gene TRBJ2-1, with TRBD2 matching 7 bases. Germline V gene sequence: CDR1 DFQATT, CDR2 SNEGSKA (reference sequence). With 2 bases clipped from V and 1 base from J, the junction kept 2 bases outside the gene matches. The CDR3 runs 14 residues. The CDR3 region has the DNA TGCAGTGCTAGACTAGCGGCGTCCTACAATGAGCAGTTCTTC. It specifies CSARLAASYNEQFF.

The CDR3 is CASSSETGMAFF. The DNA for the CDR3 is TGTGCCAGCAGTTCCGAGACAGGTATGGCTTTCTTT. The chain recombines TRBV12-3 or TRBV12-4 with TRBJ1-1; maybe TRBD1 (6 bases). Trimming removed 4 bases at V and 11 bases at J, with 14 bases between. This CDR3 is 12 amino acids long.

The table lists this clonotype with a count of one. The V gene is TRBV13, the J gene TRBJ1-5; maybe TRBD1 (5 bases). With 0 bases removed from V and 3 bases from J, the gap between germline ends came to 21 bases. Germline CDR1 reads PRHDT; CDR2 reads FYEKMQ (reference sequence). CDR3 size: 19 residues. For the CDR3, the DNA is TGTGCCAGCAGCTTAGGGGCTGGGCAGGGTAGAATTAACAATCAGCCCCAGCATTTT. Residues: CASSLGAGQGRINNQPQHF.

The CDR3 DNA reads as TGTGCCAGCAGTGTAGACAGGGCTGCAGGAAACACCATATATTTT. Its protein is CASSVDRAAGNTIYF. V usage is TRBV12-3 or TRBV12-4 and J usage is TRBJ1-3, with 7 bases matching TRBD1. CDR3 length: 15 amino acids. With V trimmed by 5 bases and J by 4 bases, 8 bases remained unmatched.

The CDR3 DNA follows: TGTGCCAGCAGCGACCCGGGTGGCTACACCTTC. It yields the protein CASSDPGGYTF. The chain is built from TRBV2 and TRBJ1-2; D is undetermined. CDR1 is SNHLY and CDR2 is FYNNEI in the germline V gene. V gave up 6 bases and J gave up 7 bases, with 9 bases separating them. CDR3 length equals 11 residues.

The V call is TRBV12-3 or TRBV12-4, the J call TRBJ2-5; TRBD2 matches 9 bases. The J segment lost 3 bases and the V segment lost 7 bases, leaving 9 bases of the junction unmatched. The CDR3 covers 15 residues. CDR3 sequence reads: CASTPRGGREETQYF. The DNA for the CDR3 is TGTGCCAGCACCCCTCGAGGCGGGAGGGAAGAGACCCAGTACTTC.

The gene calls are TRBV20-1 and TRBJ2-2; TRBD2 might be the D (6 bases). CDR1 and CDR2 from the germline V gene are DFQATT and SNEGSKA (reference sequence). The ends were cut back, 2 bases at V and 3 bases at J, with 13 bases in the middle. This CDR3 has 15 residues. CDR3 in DNA: TGCAGTGCTAGAAACGTCAGGAGGGACACCGGGGAGCTGTTTTTT. It codes for CSARNVRRDTGELFF.

The chain carries TRBV6-4 and TRBJ2-3; D uncertain. CDR1 and CDR2 (germline): MRHNA, SNTAGT. The CDR3 has 14 residues. V lost 4 bases and J lost 4, with 12 bases in between. CDR3 residues: CASSVEDQADTQYF. In nucleotides, the CDR3 is TGTGCCAGCAGTGTCGAAGACCAGGCAGATACGCAGTATTTT.

J is TRBJ2-2 and V is TRBV24-1; no clear D. The CDR3 runs to 13 residues. V was trimmed by 9 bases and J by 0 bases, leaving 7 bases between them. Germline V gives CDR1 KGHDR, CDR2 SFDVKD. The CDR3 DNA reads TGTGCCACCGGGCAGACGAACACCGGGGAGCTGTTTTTT. Translated, it gives CATGQTNTGELFF.

The CDR3 DNA follows: TGTGCCAGCTCTAGGGCAGGGGTCAACACCGGGGAGCTGTTTTTT. This gives the protein CASSRAGVNTGELFF. The rearrangement joins TRBV6-5 to TRBJ2-2; a weak D match, TRBD1 (6 bases). CDR3 length equals 15 residues. Trimming cost V 8 bases and J 2 bases, with 15 bases left between them. Per the germline V gene, CDR1 is MNHEY and CDR2 is SVGAGI.

This sequence joins TRBV5-6 and TRBJ1-2; 10 positions agree with TRBD1. In germline, CDR1 is SGHDT, CDR2 YYEEEE. This CDR3 spans 13 amino acids. V was clipped by 7 bases and J by 8 bases; unmatched bases: 8. CDR3 coding DNA: TGTGCCAGCGTCCGGGACAGGGGCCACGGCTACACCTTC. Its protein product is CASVRDRGHGYTF.

This sequence joins TRBV20-1 and TRBJ2-5; D not resolved. Trimming shortened V by 4 bases and J by 5 bases, and 20 bases separated the two germline ends. Germline V gene sequence: CDR1 DFQATT, CDR2 SNEGSKA (reference sequence). CDR3 size: 15 residues. CDR3 residues: CSANLETVLRETQYF. The CDR3 DNA is TGCAGTGCTAACCTAGAGACCGTTCTTAGGGAGACCCAGTACTTC.

The chain carries TRBV28 and TRBJ1-1, with D possibly matching TRBD1 (5 bases). Germline lookup yields CDR1 MDHEN and CDR2 SYDVKM. V lost 5 bases to trimming and J lost 0 bases, with 13 bases between them. The CDR3 is 15 residues long. The CDR3 coding sequence is TGTGCCAGCAGTCCCCCTGGGGGATTGAACACTGAAGCTTTCTTT. Amino acids: CASSPPGGLNTEAFF.

The chain has TRBV12-3 or TRBV12-4 and TRBJ2-3; D possibly uses TRBD1 or TRBD2 (5 bases each). V lost 6 bases and J 1 base, leaving 11 bases between the germline ends. The CDR3 sequence is 14 residues long. CDR3 bases: TGTGCCAGCAGCCCGGGACCCCGCACAGATACGCAGTATTTT. Encoded protein: CASSPGPRTDTQYF.

The chain is built from TRBV19 and TRBJ2-7, with TRBD2 matching over 7 bases. This CDR3 spans 14 amino acids. Germline trimming cut 10 bases from V and 9 bases from J; bases unmatched to any gene: 18. In germline, CDR1 is LNHDA, CDR2 SQIVND (reference sequence). As DNA, the CDR3 is TGTGCCACCGCATCCGGGGAGGGCGAGGGGAGGCAGTACTTC. Residues: CATASGEGEGRQYF.